The sequence of this T cell receptor (beta chain) was determined in a study of shared clonotypes between healthy human individuals. Study conclusions and caveats: Several donors showed sharing of about 4.8% of naive CD4 clonotypes.

Splitting the CD4+ cells yielded a CD45RA+ naive subset and a CD45RA-negative memory subset. A note on this clone: Its antigen remains unidentified.

Each replicate PCR on the sorted subsets used about 0.2 ug DNA (about 30,000 T cell genomes). Sequencing was performed with immunoSEQ multiplex PCR; in TCRdb, only in-frame clones are kept and a portion is missing. The sample includes 980,000 or so clones, over 60% seen only once; the top ten take roughly 1.5%. This sequence was found in a man between 18 and 29 years old in good health. Sequencing was carried out using memory CD4+ T cells sorted from blood. Sample subset: CD45RA-negative fraction.

CDR3 sequence (DNA): TGCAGTGCTCTGGGGACTAGCGAGCAGTTCTTC. Residues: CSALGTSEQFF. The J gene is TRBJ2-1, the V gene TRBV20-1; 9 nucleotides agree with TRBD2. The V gene end was trimmed by 5 bases and the J gene end by 10 bases; junction bases not matched to a gene: 3. Germline lookup yields CDR1 DFQATT and CDR2 SNEGSKA (reference sequence). The CDR3 length is 11 residues.